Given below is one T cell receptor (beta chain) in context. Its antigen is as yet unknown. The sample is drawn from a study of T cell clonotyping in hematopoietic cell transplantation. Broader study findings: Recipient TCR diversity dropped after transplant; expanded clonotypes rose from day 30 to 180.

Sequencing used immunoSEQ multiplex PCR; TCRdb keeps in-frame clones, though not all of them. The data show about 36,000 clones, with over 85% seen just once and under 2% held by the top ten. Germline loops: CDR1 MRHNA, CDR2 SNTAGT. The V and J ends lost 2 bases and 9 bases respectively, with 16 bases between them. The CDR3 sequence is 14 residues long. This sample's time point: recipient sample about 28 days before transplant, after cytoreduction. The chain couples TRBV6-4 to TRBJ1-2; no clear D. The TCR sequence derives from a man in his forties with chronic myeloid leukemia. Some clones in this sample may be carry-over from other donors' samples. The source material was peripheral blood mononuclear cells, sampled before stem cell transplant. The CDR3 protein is CASSDAAHFGSYTF. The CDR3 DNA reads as TGTGCCAGCAGTGACGCAGCCCACTTCGGGAGCTACACCTTC.